The 12 T cell receptor beta chains below all came from one sample that was sequenced in a study of long-term antiretroviral therapy in people with HIV. immunoSEQ v3.0 was run at survey level. Measured with immunoSEQ multiplex PCR; TCRdb has only the in-frame clones, and not every one. The sample holds about 24,000 clones, approximately 95% seen once. The sample here was unsorted PBMCs, taken 4.8 to 5 years after starting antiretroviral therapy. The receptor set was obtained from a woman aged 45-65 years with HIV.

The chain carries TRBV9 and TRBJ1-2; no definite D call. The V end lost 4 bases, the J end lost 2 bases, and 9 bases lay between the germline ends. The CDR3 length is 13 residues. The germline V gene has CDR1 SGDLS and CDR2 YYNGEE. Here the CDR3 reads CASSPHTNYGYTF. CDR3 nucleotides: TGTGCCAGCAGCCCTCACACAAACTATGGCTACACCTTC. The full variable domain, rest sourced from reference TRBV9 and TRBJ1-2, is DSGVTQTPKHLITATGQRVTLRCSPRSGDLSVYWYQQSLDQGLQFLIQYYNGEERAKGNILERFSAQQFPDLHSELNLSSLELGDSALYFCASSPHTNYGYTFGSGTRLTVV.

The V call is TRBV11-3, the J call TRBJ1-5; the D is unclear. Germline V gives CDR1 SGHNT, CDR2 YENEEA. V shed 5 bases and J shed 0 bases, with 17 bases lying between them. This CDR3 comprises 17 residues. The CDR3 loop reads CASSHVMEFYSNQPQHF. Here the CDR3 DNA reads TGTGCCAGCAGCCATGTCATGGAATTCTATAGCAATCAGCCCCAGCATTTT.

CDR3 nucleotide sequence: TGTGCCAGCTCACGGGAGGGTCTACACTACGAGCAGTACTTC. Protein sequence: CASSREGLHYEQYF. This chain links TRBV18 with TRBJ2-7; 7 bases agree with TRBD2. The V and J ends lost 4 bases and 3 bases, in that order; junction bases with no gene match: 6. This CDR3 is 14 amino acids long. CDR1 and CDR2 (germline): KGHSH, LQKENI.

This clone showed up just once. V and J are TRBV4-3 and TRBJ1-2, with D perhaps TRBD1 (5 bases). CDR1 and CDR2 (germline): LGHNA, YSLEER. V was clipped by 0 bases and J by 4 bases, with 12 bases between them. The length of the CDR3 is 15 residues. CDR3 region: CASSQDSSGGYGYTF. CDR3 nucleotide sequence: TGCGCCAGCAGCCAAGATAGTAGCGGGGGCTATGGCTACACCTTC.

The chain couples TRBV4-2 to TRBJ2-5; the D gene is possibly TRBD2 (5 bases). CDR1 is LGHNA, CDR2 YNFKEQ, per germline. The CDR3 spans 11 residues. Trimming took off 5 bases at V and 9 bases at J, with 10 bases between the two ends. This CDR3 reads CASSLPGAQYF. The CDR3 DNA reads as TGTGCCAGCAGCTTACCCGGGGCCCAGTACTTC.

This chain joins TRBV7-9 and TRBJ2-4; the match to TRBD2 covers 11 bases. Germline V gene data show CDR1 as SEHNR and CDR2 as FQNEAQ (reference sequence). There are 13 residues in the CDR3. The V gene end was trimmed by 7 bases and the J gene end by 7 bases; junction bases not matched to a gene: 3. The CDR3 region is CASTGTSGNIQYF. Written as DNA, the CDR3 is TGTGCCAGCACGGGGACTAGCGGTAACATTCAGTACTTC.

This chain links TRBV13 with TRBJ1-1; 9 bases line up with TRBD1. The CDR3 contains 14 residues. V trimming: 5 bases; J trimming: 4 bases; junction bases outside the gene matches: 5. Germline assignment: CDR1 PRHDT and CDR2 FYEKMQ (reference sequence). The CDR3 here is CASSEDRGGTEAFF. The DNA for the CDR3 is TGTGCCAGCAGCGAGGACAGGGGAGGCACTGAAGCTTTCTTT.

This rearrangement joins TRBV4-2 to TRBJ1-2; 12 bases align to TRBD1. Per the germline V gene, CDR1 is LGHNA and CDR2 is YNFKEQ. With V trimmed by 0 bases and J by 8 bases, 4 bases remained unmatched. The CDR3 extends over 15 amino acids. CDR3 region: CASSQDGTGGLGYTF. The CDR3, as DNA: TGTGCCAGCAGCCAAGATGGGACAGGGGGCCTAGGCTACACCTTC.

The CDR3: CSALRETQYF. In DNA, the CDR3 is TGCAGTGCGCTGAGGGAGACCCAGTACTTC. This chain connects TRBV20-1 to TRBJ2-5, with unresolved D. Germline V gene sequence: CDR1 DFQATT, CDR2 SNEGSKA (reference sequence). Deletions cut 6 bases from V and 5 bases from J, with 7 bases between. The CDR3 has 10 amino acids.

This clone was seen only once. This rearrangement joins TRBV12-5 to TRBJ2-7; D uncertain. Germline V CDR1 and CDR2: LGHNT, FRNRAP. This CDR3 contains 13 residues. V shed 7 bases and J shed 0 bases, with 10 bases lying between them. The CDR3: CASAPGSSYEQYF. The CDR3 DNA reads TGTGCTAGTGCCCCGGGCAGCTCCTACGAGCAGTACTTC.

This clone was seen once. The V and J genes are TRBV11-2 and TRBJ2-5; 9 nucleotides match TRBD2. J was trimmed by 5 bases and V by 7 bases; bases with no gene match: 5. CDR3 length equals 13 residues. From germline, CDR1 is SGHAT and CDR2 FQNNGV. The CDR3: CASKIAGDETQYF. The CDR3 region has the DNA TGTGCCAGCAAGATAGCGGGAGATGAGACCCAGTACTTC.

The gene calls are TRBV25-1 and TRBJ2-1; 8 bases are shared with TRBD2. The CDR3 length is 15 residues. The trim removed 3 bases at V and 3 bases at J, leaving 4 bases unmatched. Per the germline V gene, CDR1 is MGHDK and CDR2 is SYGVNS. Here the CDR3 DNA reads TGTGCCAGCAGTGACAGCGGGGGATACTACAATGAGCAGTTCTTC. As protein: CASSDSGGYYNEQFF.